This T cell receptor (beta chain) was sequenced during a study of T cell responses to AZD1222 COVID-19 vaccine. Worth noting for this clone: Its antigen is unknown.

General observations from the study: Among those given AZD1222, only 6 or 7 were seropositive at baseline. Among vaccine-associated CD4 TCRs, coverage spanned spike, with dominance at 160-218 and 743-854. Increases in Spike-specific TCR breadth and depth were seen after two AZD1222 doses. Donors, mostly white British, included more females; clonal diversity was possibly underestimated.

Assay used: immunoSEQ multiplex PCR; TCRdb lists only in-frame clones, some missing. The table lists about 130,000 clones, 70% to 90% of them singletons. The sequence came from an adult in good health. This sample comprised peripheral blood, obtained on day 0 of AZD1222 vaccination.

CDR3 in amino acids: CASSLRTADTEAFF. The CDR3, as DNA: TGTGCCAGCAGCTTACGGACGGCTGACACTGAAGCTTTCTTT. This chain uses TRBV7-9 with TRBJ1-1; D is undetermined. In germline, CDR1 is SEHNR, CDR2 FQNEAQ (reference sequence). Trimming took off 2 bases at V and 3 bases at J, with 10 bases between the two ends. CDR3 length equals 14 residues.